The sequence of this T cell receptor beta chain was determined in a study of OX40 agonist ivuxolimab in advanced cancers. Notes on the research overall: The costimulatory receptor OX40 (CD134) was targeted by ivuxolimab, a fully human IgG2 agonistic monoclonal antibody. Intravenous ivuxolimab was administered to patients every 2 weeks at six dose levels: 0.01, 0.1, 0.3, 1.5, 3 and 10 mg/kg. Of the 50 to 55 patients in dose escalation, about 20 had hepatocellular carcinoma, roughly 15 had melanoma, 9 had renal cell carcinoma and 9 had head and neck cancer. A male proportion of roughly 80% and a mean age of about 60 years, ranging from about 20 to 80, were recorded for the dose-escalation cohort. Prior anti-PD-1, anti-PD-L1 or anti-CTLA-4 therapy was permitted, and checkpoint inhibitors had been received by less than 45% of dose-escalation patients. Partial responses occurred in three dose-escalation patients, of whom one had hepatocellular carcinoma and two had cutaneous melanoma. Peripheral TCRbeta sequencing was intended to test whether TCR sequence diversity was altered and clonal T-cell expansion was caused by ivuxolimab. The paper describes the monotherapy dose-escalation part (N = 52 patients) of the phase I trial of ivuxolimab.

Note on this clone: Its antigen remains unidentified. Base qualities were left out, and no much larger clone turns up one base away.

On the study overall, not on this receptor specifically: Partial responders in the 0.1-3.0 mg/kg groups had among the lowest normalized peripheral clonal expansion, especially among CD8+ T cells. Low levels of normalized T-cell clonal expansion were also shown by some nonresponding patients. Antigen specificity was not determined for the clonally expanded peripheral T cells. After ivuxolimab, more expanded clones were found on average in CD8+ T cells than in CD4+ T cells. At doses of 0.1 to 3.0 mg/kg, clonal expansion of both CD4+ and CD8+ T cells in blood was seen between baseline and week 6.

To sequence the TCRbeta CDR3 region, genomic DNA was isolated from the sorted cells. The immunoSEQ Assay was used to sequence the TCRbeta CDR3 regions. The immuneACCESS repertoire file appears here via TCRdb, limited to in-frame rearrangements. These files lack a portion of the clones; in checked studies, under half of the deficit traces to unresolved V genes, and the cause of the others is not known. The sample table records around 41,000 clones; over 75% of these occur just once. In total, the top ten clones hold around an eighth of the sample. Patients with a history of autoimmune disease or receiving systemic immunosuppression were excluded from the trial. Peripheral blood for TCR sequencing was collected from all dose cohorts at baseline, on cycle 4 day 1, and on cycle 7 day 1. Samples came from an open-label, multicenter, first-in-human phase I dose-escalation trial of ivuxolimab. Adults with locally advanced or metastatic head and neck squamous cell, hepatocellular, melanoma or renal cell carcinoma were enrolled in the trial. CD4+ and CD8+ T cells were sorted separately from peripheral blood before TCR sequencing.

V lost 5 bases and J lost 3 bases, and the count of bases not matched to a germline gene is 3. Measured from the cysteine to the phenylalanine, the CDR3 is 15 residues long. The kept DNA is CDR3 alone, 45 bases in frame from the first base. The germline V gene encodes CDR1 SGHTA and CDR2 FQGTGA. This material consisted of CD4+ or CD8+ T cells sorted from blood, taken in a trial of the OX40 agonist ivuxolimab. This clonotype was obtained from an adult with an advanced solid tumor such as melanoma, head and neck, liver or kidney cancer. The sequence links TRBV7-3 to TRBJ2-2; 10 nucleotides in the junction match TRBD1. In nucleotide form, the sequence is TGTGCCAGCAGCCCCGGACAGGGGGACACCGGGGAGCTGTTTTTT. Translated, this is CASSPGQGDTGELFF.